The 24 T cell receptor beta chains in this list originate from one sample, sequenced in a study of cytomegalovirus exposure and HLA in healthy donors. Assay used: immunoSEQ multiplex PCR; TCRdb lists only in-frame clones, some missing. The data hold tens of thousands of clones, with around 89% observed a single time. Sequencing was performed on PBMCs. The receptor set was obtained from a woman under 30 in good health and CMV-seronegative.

CDR3 sequence reads: CASSQGTQGISGNTIYF. CDR3 nucleotides: TGTGCCAGCAGCCAGGGTACACAGGGTATCTCTGGAAACACCATATATTTT. V is TRBV4-2 and J is TRBJ1-3, with D maybe TRBD1 (6 bases). Trimming took off 3 bases at V and 0 bases at J, with 15 bases between the two ends. Germline CDR1 is LGHNA and CDR2 is YNFKEQ. CDR3 size: 17 residues.

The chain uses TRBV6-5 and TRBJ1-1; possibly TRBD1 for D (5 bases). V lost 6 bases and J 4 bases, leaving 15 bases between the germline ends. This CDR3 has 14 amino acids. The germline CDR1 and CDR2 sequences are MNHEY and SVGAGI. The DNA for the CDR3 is TGTGCCAGCAGCCGACAGCCCGGGGGCACTGAAGCTTTCTTT. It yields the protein CASSRQPGGTEAFF.

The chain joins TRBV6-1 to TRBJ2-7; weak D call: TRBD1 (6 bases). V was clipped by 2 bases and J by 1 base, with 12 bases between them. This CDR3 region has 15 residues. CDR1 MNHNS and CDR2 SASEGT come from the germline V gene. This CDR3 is CASSEMGQGSYEQYF. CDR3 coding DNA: TGTGCCAGCAGTGAAATGGGTCAGGGGTCCTACGAGCAGTACTTC.

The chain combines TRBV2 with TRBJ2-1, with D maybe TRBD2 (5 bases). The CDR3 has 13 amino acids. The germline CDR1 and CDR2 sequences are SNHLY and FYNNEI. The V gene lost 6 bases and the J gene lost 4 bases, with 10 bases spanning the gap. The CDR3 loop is CASRPAEYNEQFF. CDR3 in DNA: TGTGCCAGCAGGCCAGCGGAGTACAATGAGCAGTTCTTC.

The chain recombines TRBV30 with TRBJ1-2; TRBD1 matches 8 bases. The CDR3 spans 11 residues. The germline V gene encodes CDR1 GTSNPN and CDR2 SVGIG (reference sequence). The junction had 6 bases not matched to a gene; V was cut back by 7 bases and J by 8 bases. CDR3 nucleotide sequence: TGTGCCTCCACAGGGGGTTTCGGCTACACCTTC. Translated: CASTGGFGYTF.

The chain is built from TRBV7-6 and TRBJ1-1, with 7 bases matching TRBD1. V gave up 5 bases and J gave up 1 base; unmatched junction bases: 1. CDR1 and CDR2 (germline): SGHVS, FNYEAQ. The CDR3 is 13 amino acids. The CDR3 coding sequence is TGTGCCAGCAGCCACAGGGGGAACACTGAAGCTTTCTTT. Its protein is CASSHRGNTEAFF. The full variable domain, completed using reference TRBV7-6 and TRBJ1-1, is GAGVSQSPRYKVTKRGQDVALRCDPISGHVSLYWYRQALGQGPEFLTYFNYEAQQDKSGLPNDRFSAERPEGSISTLTIQRTEQRDSAMYRCASSHRGNTEAFFGQGTRLTVV.

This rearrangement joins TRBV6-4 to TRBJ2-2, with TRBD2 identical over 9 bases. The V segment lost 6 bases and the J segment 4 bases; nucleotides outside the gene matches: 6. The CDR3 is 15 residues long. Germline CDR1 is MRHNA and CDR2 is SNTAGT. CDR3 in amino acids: CASSPLAGSTGELFF. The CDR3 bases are TGTGCCAGCAGCCCTCTAGCGGGGAGCACCGGGGAGCTGTTTTTT.

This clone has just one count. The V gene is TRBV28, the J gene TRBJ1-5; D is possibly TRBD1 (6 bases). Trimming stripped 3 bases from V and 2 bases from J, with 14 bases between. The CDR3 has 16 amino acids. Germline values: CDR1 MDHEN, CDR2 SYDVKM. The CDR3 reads CASSFTGLRGNQPQHF. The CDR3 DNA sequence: TGTGCCAGCAGTTTTACAGGGCTTAGGGGCAATCAGCCCCAGCATTTT.

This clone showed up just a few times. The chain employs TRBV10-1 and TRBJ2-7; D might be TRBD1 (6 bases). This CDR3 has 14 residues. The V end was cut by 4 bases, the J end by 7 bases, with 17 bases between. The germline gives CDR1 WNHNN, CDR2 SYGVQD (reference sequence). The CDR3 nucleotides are TGCGCCAGCAGTGGGGCAGGGGAAGGGGGTGAGCAGTACTTC. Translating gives CASSGAGEGGEQYF.

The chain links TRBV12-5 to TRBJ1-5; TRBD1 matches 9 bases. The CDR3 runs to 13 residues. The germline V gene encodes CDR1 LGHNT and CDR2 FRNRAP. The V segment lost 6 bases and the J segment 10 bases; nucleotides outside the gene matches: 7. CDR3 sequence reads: CASGQGTGKPQHF. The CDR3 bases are TGTGCTAGTGGACAAGGGACAGGGAAACCCCAGCATTTT. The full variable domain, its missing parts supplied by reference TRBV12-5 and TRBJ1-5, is DARVTQTPRHKVTEMGQEVTMRCQPILGHNTVFWYRQTMMQGLELLAYFRNRAPLDDSGMPKDRFSAEMPDATLATLKIQPSEPRDSAVYFCASGQGTGKPQHFGDGTRLSIL.

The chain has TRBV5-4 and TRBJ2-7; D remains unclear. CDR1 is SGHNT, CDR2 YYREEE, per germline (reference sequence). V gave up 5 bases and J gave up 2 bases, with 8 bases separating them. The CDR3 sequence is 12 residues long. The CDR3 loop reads CASSSPTYEQYF. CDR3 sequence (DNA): TGTGCCAGCAGTTCCCCAACCTACGAGCAGTACTTC.

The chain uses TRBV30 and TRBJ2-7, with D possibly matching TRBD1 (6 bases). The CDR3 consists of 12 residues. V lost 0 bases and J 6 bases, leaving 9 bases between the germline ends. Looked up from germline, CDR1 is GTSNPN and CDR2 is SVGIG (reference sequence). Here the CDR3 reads CAWSVSGVEQYF. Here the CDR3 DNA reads TGTGCCTGGAGTGTATCAGGGGTCGAGCAGTACTTC.

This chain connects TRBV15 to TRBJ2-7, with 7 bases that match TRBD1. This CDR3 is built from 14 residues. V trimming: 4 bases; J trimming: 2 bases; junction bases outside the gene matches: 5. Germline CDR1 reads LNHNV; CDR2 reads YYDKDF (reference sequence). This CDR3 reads CATSTGQNAYEQYF. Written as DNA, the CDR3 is TGTGCCACCAGCACGGGACAGAATGCCTACGAGCAGTACTTC. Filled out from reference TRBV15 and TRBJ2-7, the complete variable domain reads DAMVIQNPRYQVTQFGKPVTLSCSQTLNHNVMYWYQQKSSQAPKLLFHYYDKDFNNEADTPDNFQSRRPNTSFCFLDIRSPGLGDTAMYLCATSTGQNAYEQYFGPGTRLTVT.

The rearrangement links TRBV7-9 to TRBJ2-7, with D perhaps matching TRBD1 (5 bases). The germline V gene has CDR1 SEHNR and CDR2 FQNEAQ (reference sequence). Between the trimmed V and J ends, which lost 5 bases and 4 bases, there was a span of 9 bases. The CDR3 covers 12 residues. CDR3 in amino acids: CASSPRQYEQYF. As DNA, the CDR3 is TGTGCCAGCAGCCCACGACAGTACGAGCAGTACTTC.

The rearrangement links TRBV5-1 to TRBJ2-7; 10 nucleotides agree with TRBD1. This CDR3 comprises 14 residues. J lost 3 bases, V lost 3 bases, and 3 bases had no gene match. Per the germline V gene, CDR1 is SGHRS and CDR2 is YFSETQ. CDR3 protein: CASSSGQGIYEQYF. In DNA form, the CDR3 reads TGCGCCAGCAGCTCGGGACAGGGGATCTACGAGCAGTACTTC.

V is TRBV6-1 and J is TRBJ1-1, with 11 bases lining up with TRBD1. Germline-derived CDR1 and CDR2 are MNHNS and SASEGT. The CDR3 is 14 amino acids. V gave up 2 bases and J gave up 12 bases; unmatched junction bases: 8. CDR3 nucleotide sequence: TGTGCCAGCAGTGAACAGGACAGGGGGCTGAGGACTTTCTTT. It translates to CASSEQDRGLRTFF.

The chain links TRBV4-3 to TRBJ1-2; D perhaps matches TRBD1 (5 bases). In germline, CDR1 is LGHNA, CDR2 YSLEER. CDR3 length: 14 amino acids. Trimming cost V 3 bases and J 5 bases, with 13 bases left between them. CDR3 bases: TGCGCCAGCAGCCACGCGGGCGGGGGATATGGCTACACCTTC. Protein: CASSHAGGGYGYTF.

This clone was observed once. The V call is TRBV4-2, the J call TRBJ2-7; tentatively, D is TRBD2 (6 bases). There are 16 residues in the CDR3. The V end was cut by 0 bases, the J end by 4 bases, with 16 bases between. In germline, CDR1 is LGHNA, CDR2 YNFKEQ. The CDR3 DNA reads TGTGCCAGCAGCCAAGACTCCAACCGCGGGGTTTACGAGCAGTACTTC. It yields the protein CASSQDSNRGVYEQYF.

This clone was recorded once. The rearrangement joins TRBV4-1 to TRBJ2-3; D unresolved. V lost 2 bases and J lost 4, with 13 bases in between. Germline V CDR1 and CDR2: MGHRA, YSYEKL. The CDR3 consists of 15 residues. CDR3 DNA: TGCGCCAGCAGCCAACCCCCTGAGTTTGCAGATACGCAGTATTTT. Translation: CASSQPPEFADTQYF.

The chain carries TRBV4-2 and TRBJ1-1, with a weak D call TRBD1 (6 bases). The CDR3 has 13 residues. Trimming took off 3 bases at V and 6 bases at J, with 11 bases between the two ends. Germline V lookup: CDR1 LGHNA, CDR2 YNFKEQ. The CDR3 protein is CASSQGTTPEAFF. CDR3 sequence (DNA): TGTGCCAGCAGCCAGGGGACAACCCCTGAAGCTTTCTTT.

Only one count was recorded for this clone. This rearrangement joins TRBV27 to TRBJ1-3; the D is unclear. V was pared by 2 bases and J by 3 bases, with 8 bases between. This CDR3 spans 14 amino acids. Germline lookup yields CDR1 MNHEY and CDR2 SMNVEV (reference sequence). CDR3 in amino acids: CASSLRGYGNTIYF. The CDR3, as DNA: TGTGCCAGCAGTTTAAGAGGGTATGGAAACACCATATATTTT.

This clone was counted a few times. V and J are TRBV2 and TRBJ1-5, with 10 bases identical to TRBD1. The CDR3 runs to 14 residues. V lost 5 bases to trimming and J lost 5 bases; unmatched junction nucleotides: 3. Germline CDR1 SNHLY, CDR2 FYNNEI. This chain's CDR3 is CASSRQGAYQPQHF. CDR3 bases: TGTGCCAGCAGTCGACAGGGGGCCTATCAGCCCCAGCATTTT.

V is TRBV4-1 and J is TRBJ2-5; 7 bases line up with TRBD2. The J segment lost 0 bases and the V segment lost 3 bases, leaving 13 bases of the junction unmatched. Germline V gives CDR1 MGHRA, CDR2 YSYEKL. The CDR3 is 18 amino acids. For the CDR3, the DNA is TGCGCCAGCAGCCAGCCTCTCGGTCTAGCGGCGTACCAAGAGACCCAGTACTTC. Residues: CASSQPLGLAAYQETQYF.

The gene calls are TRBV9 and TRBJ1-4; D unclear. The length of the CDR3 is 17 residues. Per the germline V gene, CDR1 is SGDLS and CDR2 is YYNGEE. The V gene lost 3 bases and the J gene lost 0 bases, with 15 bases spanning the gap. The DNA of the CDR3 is TGTGCCAGCAGCGCATTTTTTACAGACACAACTAATGAAAAACTGTTTTTT. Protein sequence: CASSAFFTDTTNEKLFF.